The clone carrying this TCR beta chain appeared a few times. As yet, its antigen is unknown. This sample was taken from a study of beta chain features in type 1 diabetes. V trimming: 5 bases; J trimming: 1 base; junction bases outside the gene matches: 9. The germline gives CDR1 MGHDK, CDR2 SYGVNS. This CDR3 region has 18 residues. Study conclusions and caveats: A moderate, significant TCRB CDR3 shortening appeared in type 1 diabetes across four CD4+ subsets. For patients, the naive, central memory and Treg TCRB repertoires appeared more alike than for healthy donors.

The investigators reverse transcribed all of the isolated RNA, so they sequenced expressed TCRB transcripts. Sequenced by immunoSEQ multiplex PCR; TCRdb stores in-frame clones only, minus some. This table holds hundreds of thousands of clones, approximately 10% found once. This chain uses TRBV25-1 with TRBJ2-4, with 12 bases aligning to TRBD2. The sequencing sample was made of naive CD4+ T cells from blood. This TCR was sampled from a woman in her late teens or twenties in good health. CDR3 DNA sequence: TGTGCCAGCAGTAGTCTAGCGGGAGGGGAGCGGGCCAAAAACATTCAGTACTTC. Amino acids: CASSSLAGGERAKNIQYF.